This paragraph reports one T cell receptor (beta chain). Its antigen is unidentified. The data originate from a study of T cell clonotyping in hematopoietic cell transplantation. Study-wide results and limits: After transplant, recipient diversity fell while pathologically expanded clonotypes grew through day 180. Graft donor and pretransplant recipient Inverse Simpson Index values predicted broader posttransplant TCR diversity.

TCRdb's table, derived via immunoSEQ multiplex PCR, lists solely in-frame clones and lacks some. The top ten hold 0.75% to 0.8% of the sample, which has over 9,500 clones, roughly 90% seen once. The V segment lost 4 bases and the J segment 9 bases; nucleotides outside the gene matches: 2. The CDR3 totals 13 residues. In germline, CDR1 is SGHNT, CDR2 YYREEE (reference sequence). The chain couples TRBV5-4 to TRBJ1-6; TRBD1 matches at 9 bases. Sample: peripheral blood mononuclear cells. The TCR comes from a woman aged 45-60 years in good health. Some clones in this sample may be carry-over from other donors' samples. The CDR3 region has the DNA TGTGCCAGCAGCGGGACAGGGACTTCACCCCTCCACTTT. It translates to CASSGTGTSPLHF.